These 21 T cell receptor beta chains came from one sample sequenced in a study of shared clonotypes between healthy human individuals. TCRdb's table, derived via immunoSEQ multiplex PCR, lists solely in-frame clones and lacks some. The table includes roughly 1 million clones, approximately 70% detected once. Input material: memory CD4+ T cells sorted from blood. Indicated subset: CD45RA-negative fraction. Every receptor here comes from a man in his late teens or twenties in good health.

This clone was counted a few times. This rearrangement joins TRBV6-5 to TRBJ1-3; 10 nucleotides match TRBD1. J lost 5 bases, V lost 5 bases, and 6 bases had no gene match. CDR3 size: 15 residues. Germline lookup yields CDR1 MNHEY and CDR2 SVGAGI. In DNA form, the CDR3 reads TGTGCCAGCAGTCCAGGACAGGGGGGAAGAAACACCATATATTTT. Encoded protein: CASSPGQGGRNTIYF.

V is TRBV7-2 and J is TRBJ2-5; D remains ambiguous. Germline CDR1 reads SGHTA; CDR2 reads FQGNSA. CDR3 length: 13 residues. V lost 1 base and J 8 bases, leaving 11 bases between the germline ends. DNA for the CDR3: TGTGCCAGCAGCTTAGTAGCCGGAGTCACCCAGTACTTC. Residues: CASSLVAGVTQYF.

The genes are TRBV7-8 and TRBJ2-7; TRBD2 matches 10 bases. V dropped 8 bases and J dropped 3; count of bases not matched to a gene: 10. Germline V gene lookup returns CDR1 SGHVS and CDR2 FQNEAQ. This CDR3 has 15 residues. The CDR3, as DNA: TGTGCCAGCCTATCTAGCGGGAGAAAGGACTACGAGCAGTACTTC. Protein product: CASLSSGRKDYEQYF.

The rearrangement joins TRBV5-1 to TRBJ2-5; 7 bases map to TRBD2. The V gene's germline CDR1 is SGHRS and CDR2 YFSETQ. CDR3 size: 14 residues. After removal of 0 bases from V and 4 bases from J, the junction contained 3 bases not matched to a gene. For the CDR3, the DNA is TGCGCCAGCAGCTTGGTATGGGGGGGAGAGACCCAGTACTTC. Protein: CASSLVWGGETQYF. Full variable domain (missing parts from reference TRBV5-1 and TRBJ2-5): KAGVTQTPRYLIKTRGQQVTLSCSPISGHRSVSWYQQTPGQGLQFLFEYFSETQRNKGNFPGRFSGRQFSNSRSEMNVSTLELGDSALYLCASSLVWGGETQYFGPGTRLLVL.

This chain joins TRBV6-1 and TRBJ1-5, with D tentatively TRBD1 (5 bases). V lost 1 base and J 3 bases, leaving 10 bases between the germline ends. The germline V gene has CDR1 MNHNS and CDR2 SASEGT. The CDR3 runs to 15 residues. DNA of the CDR3: TGTGCCAGCAGTGAAGGTGGCAGGGTCAATCAGCCCCAGCATTTT. This sequence encodes CASSEGGRVNQPQHF.

This clone was picked up a small number of times. V and J are TRBV7-2 and TRBJ2-5; the D gene could be TRBD1 or TRBD2 (6 bases each). V shed 5 bases and J shed 5 bases, with 21 bases lying between them. The CDR3 runs to 16 residues. Germline CDR1 SGHTA, CDR2 FQGNSA. The CDR3 nucleotides are TGTGCCAGCAGCCCTCGGGACAAACTCCGGGGGGAGACCCAGTACTTC. Its protein is CASSPRDKLRGETQYF.

This chain connects TRBV6-1 to TRBJ1-1; no definite D call. The CDR3 loop spans 13 amino acids. CDR1 and CDR2 (germline): MNHNS, SASEGT. Trimming removed 1 base at V and 1 base at J, with 4 bases between. The CDR3 DNA reads TGTGCCAGCAGTGAAGTGAGGAACACTGAAGCTTTCTTT. It is translated as CASSEVRNTEAFF.

This clone was observed a single time. The chain links TRBV5-1 to TRBJ1-1; D is perhaps TRBD1 (6 bases). The CDR3 is made up of 14 amino acids. V shed 7 bases and J shed 0 bases, with 13 bases lying between them. The germline V gene encodes CDR1 SGHRS and CDR2 YFSETQ. The CDR3: CASARDTLNTEAFF. The CDR3 DNA reads as TGCGCCAGCGCCCGGGACACATTGAACACTGAAGCTTTCTTT.

As concerns this clone: The identical CDR3 is also encoded by other nucleotide sequences in the sample. The rearrangement joins TRBV27 to TRBJ1-3, with D perhaps matching TRBD1 (6 bases). This CDR3 comprises 15 residues. Germline V gene lookup returns CDR1 MNHEY and CDR2 SMNVEV (reference sequence). V gave up 4 bases and J gave up 9 bases, with 19 bases separating them. The CDR3 is CASSSHTGAGRTIYF. CDR3 sequence (DNA): TGTGCCAGCAGTTCGCACACGGGGGCTGGCCGCACCATATATTTT.

The chain recombines TRBV18 with TRBJ2-7; 10 bases are shared with TRBD1. The CDR3 consists of 12 residues. V lost 1 base, J lost 13 bases, and 4 bases stayed unmatched. The germline V gene encodes CDR1 KGHSH and CDR2 LQKENI. CDR3 protein: CASSPQGQGSYF. DNA of the CDR3: TGTGCCAGCTCACCACAGGGACAGGGGAGCTACTTC. The whole variable domain, remainder taken from reference TRBV18 and TRBJ2-7, is NAGVMQNPRHLVRRRGQEARLRCSPMKGHSHVYWYRQLPEEGLKFMVYLQKENIIDESGMPKERFSAEFPKEGPSILRIQQVVRGDSAAYFCASSPQGQGSYFGPGTRLTVT.

The chain has TRBV5-1 and TRBJ1-2, with 8 bases aligning to TRBD1. CDR3 length: 16 amino acids. The V gene's germline CDR1 is SGHRS and CDR2 YFSETQ. J gave up 6 bases and V 0 bases, and 10 bases lay outside the gene matches. This chain's CDR3 is CASSLEGQGRGHGYTF. The CDR3 DNA is TGCGCCAGCAGCTTGGAAGGACAGGGCCGGGGTCATGGCTACACCTTC.

This clone was found a few times. Within the sample, other DNA sequences also encode this same CDR3. The chain combines TRBV6-5 with TRBJ1-1; no definite D call. V was cut by 5 bases and J by 0 bases, with 4 bases left in between. The length of the CDR3 is 12 residues. Germline V lookup: CDR1 MNHEY, CDR2 SVGAGI. CDR3 nucleotide sequence: TGTGCCAGCAGTACAGTGAACACTGAAGCTTTCTTT. Its translation: CASSTVNTEAFF.

Of note for this clone: Other DNA variants within this sample encode the same CDR3. The genes are TRBV5-1 and TRBJ2-5, with TRBD1 as a possible D gene (5 bases). Germline V gene sequence: CDR1 SGHRS, CDR2 YFSETQ. Trimming removed 0 bases from V and 4 bases from J, with 10 bases in between. This CDR3 region has 14 residues. CDR3 sequence reads: CASSLAGNGETQYF. The CDR3 DNA reads as TGCGCCAGCAGCTTGGCAGGGAACGGAGAGACCCAGTACTTC.

J is TRBJ2-7 and V is TRBV7-8; D remains ambiguous. Germline CDR1 reads SGHVS; CDR2 reads FQNEAQ. The CDR3 extends over 15 amino acids. V shed 4 bases and J shed 0 bases, with 13 bases lying between them. Written as DNA, the CDR3 is TGTGCCAGCAGCTCGAACCCAGGTGCCTCCTACGAGCAGTACTTC. This translates into CASSSNPGASYEQYF.

The chain uses TRBV7-2 and TRBJ2-1; 7 nucleotides match TRBD2. The CDR3 length is 12 residues. Germline trimming cut 1 base from V and 15 bases from J; bases unmatched to any gene: 6. The germline gives CDR1 SGHTA, CDR2 FQGNSA. The CDR3 spells CASSLGPSGGFF. The CDR3 DNA is TGTGCCAGCAGCTTAGGACCTAGCGGAGGGTTCTTC.

The V call is TRBV11-1, the J call TRBJ1-2; D is possibly TRBD1 (5 bases). Germline CDR1 and CDR2: SGHAT and FQDESV (reference sequence). The CDR3 has 14 amino acids. Between the trimmed V and J ends, which lost 2 bases and 10 bases, there was a span of 17 bases. CDR3 residues: CASSLSDSSIDYTF. The CDR3 DNA sequence: TGTGCCAGCAGCTTATCCGACAGCTCCATTGACTACACCTTC.

The chain recombines TRBV30 with TRBJ2-3; a possible D gene is TRBD1 (6 bases). Germline assignment: CDR1 GTSNPN and CDR2 SVGIG (reference sequence). V was pared by 6 bases and J by 5 bases, with 15 bases between. This CDR3 has 13 residues. Here the CDR3 DNA reads TGTGCCTGCCCCCACAGGGACGGAGATACGCAGTATTTT. Encoded protein: CACPHRDGDTQYF.

This clone occurred a few times. The rearrangement joins TRBV7-2 to TRBJ2-5; 10 bases line up with TRBD2. The CDR3 contains 15 residues. The V and J ends lost 4 bases and 9 bases, in that order; junction bases with no gene match: 11. The V gene's germline CDR1 is SGHTA and CDR2 FQGNSA. The CDR3 spells CASSSGLAVGAPQYF. CDR3 nucleotide sequence: TGTGCCAGCAGCTCCGGACTAGCGGTGGGGGCGCCCCAGTACTTC.

Turning to this clone: A read error may produce the germline difference seen at one junction end. The J gene is TRBJ2-1, the V gene TRBV7-7; 12 nucleotides line up with TRBD2. Germline V gives CDR1 SSHAT, CDR2 FNYEAQ (reference sequence). The CDR3 spans 14 residues. CDR3 residues: CASSPTSGGRGQFF. DNA for the CDR3: TGTGCTAGCAGCCCGACTAGCGGGGGCCGGGGGCAGTTCTTC.

The chain carries TRBV5-1 and TRBJ1-2, with TRBD1 matching 10 bases. This CDR3 has 14 residues. V shed 5 bases, J shed 4 bases, and the junction held 5 bases outside the gene matches. Germline CDR1 is SGHRS and CDR2 is YFSETQ. This chain's CDR3 is CASREGQGPYGYTF. For the CDR3, the DNA is TGCGCCAGCAGGGAGGGACAGGGGCCCTATGGCTACACCTTC.

CDR3 nucleotide sequence: TGCGCCAGCAGCTTACGGGGGGACCTCACAGATACGCAGTATTTT. It specifies CASSLRGDLTDTQYF. The chain links TRBV5-1 to TRBJ2-3, with 7 bases identical to TRBD2. The CDR3 length is 15 residues. Trimming took 2 bases from V and 2 from J; bases not matched to a gene: 5. Germline V lookup: CDR1 SGHRS, CDR2 YFSETQ.